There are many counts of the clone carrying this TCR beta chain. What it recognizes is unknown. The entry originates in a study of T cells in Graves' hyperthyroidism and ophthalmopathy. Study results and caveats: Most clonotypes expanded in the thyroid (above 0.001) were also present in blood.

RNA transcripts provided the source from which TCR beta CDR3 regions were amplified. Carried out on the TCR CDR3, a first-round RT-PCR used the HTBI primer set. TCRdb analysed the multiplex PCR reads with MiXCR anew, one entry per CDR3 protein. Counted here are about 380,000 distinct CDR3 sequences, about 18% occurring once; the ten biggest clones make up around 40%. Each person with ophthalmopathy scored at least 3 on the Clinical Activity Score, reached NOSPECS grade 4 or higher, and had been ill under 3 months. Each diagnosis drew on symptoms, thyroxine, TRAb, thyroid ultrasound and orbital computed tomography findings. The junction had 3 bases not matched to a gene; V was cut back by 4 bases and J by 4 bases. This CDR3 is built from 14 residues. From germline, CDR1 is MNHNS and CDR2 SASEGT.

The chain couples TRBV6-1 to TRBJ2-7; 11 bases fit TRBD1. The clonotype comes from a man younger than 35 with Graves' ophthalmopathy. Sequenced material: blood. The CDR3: CASSGTGGSYEQYF. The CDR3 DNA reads TGTGCCAGCAGTGGGACAGGGGGCTCGTACGAGCAGTACTTC.